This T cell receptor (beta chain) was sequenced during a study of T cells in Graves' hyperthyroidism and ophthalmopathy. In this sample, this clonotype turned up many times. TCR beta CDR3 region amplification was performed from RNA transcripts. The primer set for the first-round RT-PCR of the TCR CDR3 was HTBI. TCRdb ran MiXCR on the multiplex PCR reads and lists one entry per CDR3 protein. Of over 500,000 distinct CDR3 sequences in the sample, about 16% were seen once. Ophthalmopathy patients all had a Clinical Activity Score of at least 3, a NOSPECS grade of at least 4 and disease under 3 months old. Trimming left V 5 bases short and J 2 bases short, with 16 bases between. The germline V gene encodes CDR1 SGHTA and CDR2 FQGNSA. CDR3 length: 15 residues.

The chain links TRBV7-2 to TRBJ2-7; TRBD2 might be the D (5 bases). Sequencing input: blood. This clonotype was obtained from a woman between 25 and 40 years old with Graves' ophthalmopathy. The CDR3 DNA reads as TGTGCCAGCAGCCTGGTCGTCCTAGCCACCTACGAGCAGTACTTC. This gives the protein CASSLVVLATYEQYF.